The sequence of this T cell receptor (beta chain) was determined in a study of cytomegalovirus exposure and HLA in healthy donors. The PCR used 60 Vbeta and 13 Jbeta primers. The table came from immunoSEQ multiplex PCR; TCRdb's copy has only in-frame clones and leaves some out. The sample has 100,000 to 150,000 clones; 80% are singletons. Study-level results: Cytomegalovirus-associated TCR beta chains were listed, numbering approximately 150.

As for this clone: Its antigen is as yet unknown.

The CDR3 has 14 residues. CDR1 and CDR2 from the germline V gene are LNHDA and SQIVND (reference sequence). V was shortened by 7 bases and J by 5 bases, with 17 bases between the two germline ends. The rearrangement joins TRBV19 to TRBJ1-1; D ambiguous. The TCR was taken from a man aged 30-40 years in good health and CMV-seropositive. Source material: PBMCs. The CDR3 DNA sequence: TGTGCCAGTATCTCAAGAGAGGGTGTAACTGAAGCTTTCTTT. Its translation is CASISREGVTEAFF. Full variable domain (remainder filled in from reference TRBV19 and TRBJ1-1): DGGITQSPKYLFRKEGQNVTLSCEQNLNHDAMYWYRQDPGQGLRLIYYSQIVNDFQKGDIAEGYSVSREKKESFPLTVTSAQKNPTAFYLCASISREGVTEAFFGQGTRLTVV.